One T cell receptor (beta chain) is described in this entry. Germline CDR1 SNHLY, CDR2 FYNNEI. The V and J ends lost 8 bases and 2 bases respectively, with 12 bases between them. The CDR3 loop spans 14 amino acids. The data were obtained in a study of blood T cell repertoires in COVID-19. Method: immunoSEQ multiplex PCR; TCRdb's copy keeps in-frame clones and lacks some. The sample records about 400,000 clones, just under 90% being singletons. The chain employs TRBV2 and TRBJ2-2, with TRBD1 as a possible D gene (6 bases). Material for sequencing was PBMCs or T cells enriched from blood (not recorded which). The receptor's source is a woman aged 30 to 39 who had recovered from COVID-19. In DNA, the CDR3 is TGTGCCAGCCAGAGGGACATTAACACCGGGGAGCTGTTTTTT. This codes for CASQRDINTGELFF.